The present T cell receptor beta chain was sequenced within a study of cytomegalovirus exposure and HLA in healthy donors. Points from the study as a whole: An observed cluster of highly shared sequence variants was recorded as a likely sequencing artifact. Some V segments (TRBV6-2 and TRBV6-3 among them) were excluded as indistinguishable.

The PCR contained 60 Vbeta and 13 Jbeta primers. Some clones are missing from TCRdb's copy, which holds only in-frame ones; the method was immunoSEQ multiplex PCR. The table includes approximately 120,000 clones, around 78% detected once. J lost 0 bases, V lost 7 bases, and 17 bases had no gene match. Germline CDR1 is PRHDT and CDR2 is FYEKMQ (reference sequence). CDR3 length: 19 residues. As concerns this clone: Its target is not known.

The J gene is TRBJ2-3, the V gene TRBV13; 9 bases line up with TRBD2. Sequences were obtained from PBMCs. This clonotype was obtained from a man aged 50 to 59 in good health and CMV-seronegative. CDR3 coding DNA: TGTGCCAGCACCCCCCGCGGAAAGCGGGGGGCTTCTAGCACAGATACGCAGTATTTT. Protein sequence: CASTPRGKRGASSTDTQYF.